The rows below give T cell receptor beta chains drawn from one sample of a study of graft-versus-host responses after intestinal transplantation. These receptors lack a known antigen. Data came from immunoSEQ multiplex PCR; TCRdb stores just in-frame clones and leaves some out. The table lists 65,000 to 85,000 clones, over 75% of them singletons. The input for sequencing was unstimulated CD8+ T cells sorted from spleen or lymph node cells, taken before transplant. The receptors stem from a human donor who was the organ donor for an intestinal transplant. The CDR3 runs from the conserved cysteine through the conserved F or W. The D gene is left open where the match is weak.

V,D,J,CDR3,DNA
TRBV4-1,TRBD1,TRBJ2-7,CASSPTGATYEQYF,TGCGCCAGCAGCCCGACAGGGGCTACCTACGAGCAGTACTTC
TRBV28,TRBD1,TRBJ2-7,CASSPRDRVIEQYF,TGTGCCAGCAGTCCGCGGGACAGGGTGATCGAGCAGTACTTC
TRBV19,-,TRBJ1-5,CASTALRGGWDQPQHF,TGTGCCAGTACCGCCCTGCGAGGGGGGTGGGACCAGCCCCAGCATTTT
TRBV9,-,TRBJ2-1,CASSGRDSYNEQFF,TGTGCCAGCAGCGGTCGGGACTCCTACAATGAGCAGTTCTTC
TRBV5-4,-,TRBJ2-3,CASSSGPSGDTQYF,TGTGCCAGCAGCTCGGGACCGTCAGGGGATACGCAGTATTTT
TRBV4-1,TRBD1,TRBJ1-5,CASSPDRGISSDSNQPQHF,TGCGCCAGCAGCCCCGACAGGGGGATAAGCTCGGATAGCAATCAGCCCCAGCATTTT
TRBV9,-,TRBJ2-6,CASSPSRQGSGANVLTF,TGTGCCAGCAGCCCATCCCGCCAGGGCTCTGGGGCCAACGTCCTGACTTTC
TRBV27,TRBD1,TRBJ2-7,CACRTGKNEQYF,TGTGCCTGCCGGACAGGGAAGAACGAGCAGTACTTC
TRBV5-1,-,TRBJ2-3,CASSFEGGPTDTQYF,TGCGCCAGCAGCTTTGAGGGGGGCCCCACAGATACGCAGTATTTT
TRBV15,TRBD2,TRBJ2-5,CATSREAFPRAAGVIQETQYF,TGTGCCACCAGCAGAGAAGCTTTTCCTCGAGCGGCGGGGGTGATCCAAGAGACCCAGTACTTC